These 2 T cell receptor beta chains were sequenced from one sample in a study of vaccination effects on CD4 cells after COVID-19. The culture ran for roughly 10 days before CD4+ T cells were isolated. For these TCRs, the target antigens are not known. Generated by immunoSEQ multiplex PCR, the TCRdb table keeps only in-frame clones and is missing some. The table has about 74,000 clones, 60% to 80% seen once. Sequenced material: CD4+ T cells from PBMCs cultured without peptide, taken before COVID-19 vaccination. The source of these receptors is a human donor who received a COVID-19 vaccine.

The J gene is TRBJ2-1, the V gene TRBV4-3; 11 bases are shared with TRBD1. This CDR3 has 17 residues. Germline V gene sequence: CDR1 LGHNA, CDR2 YSLEER. J gave up 9 bases and V 0 bases, and 10 bases lay outside the gene matches. In DNA form, the CDR3 reads TGCGCCAGCAGCCAAGATATCGGACAGGGGGCCAGTATTGAGCAGTTCTTC. Protein sequence: CASSQDIGQGASIEQFF.

The genes are TRBV7-9 and TRBJ1-1; tentatively, D is TRBD1 (5 bases). Trimming took off 2 bases at V and 11 bases at J, with 18 bases between the two ends. The V gene's germline CDR1 is SEHNR and CDR2 FQNEAQ (reference sequence). The length of the CDR3 is 14 residues. CDR3 coding DNA: TGTGCCAGCAGCTTACTAGGGCAGGGTCGTGGGGCTTTCTTT. This codes for CASSLLGQGRGAFF. Based on the CDR3 plus reference TRBV7-9 and TRBJ1-1, the full variable domain is DTGVSQNPRHKITKRGQNVTFRCDPISEHNRLYWYRQTLGQGPEFLTYFQNEAQLEKSRLLSDRFSAERPKGSFSTLEIQRTEQGDSAMYLCASSLLGQGRGAFFGQGTRLTVV.